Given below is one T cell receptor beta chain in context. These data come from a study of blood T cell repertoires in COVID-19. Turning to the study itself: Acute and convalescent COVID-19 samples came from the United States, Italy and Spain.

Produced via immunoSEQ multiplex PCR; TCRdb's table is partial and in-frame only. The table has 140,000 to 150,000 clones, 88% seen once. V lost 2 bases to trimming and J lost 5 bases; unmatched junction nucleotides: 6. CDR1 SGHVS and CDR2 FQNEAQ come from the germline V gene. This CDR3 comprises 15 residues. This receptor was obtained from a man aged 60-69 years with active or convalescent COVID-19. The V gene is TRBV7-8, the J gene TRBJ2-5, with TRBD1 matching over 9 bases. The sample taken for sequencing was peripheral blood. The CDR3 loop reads CASSLLTGGGETQYF. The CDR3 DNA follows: TGTGCCAGCAGCTTACTCACAGGGGGCGGGGAGACCCAGTACTTC.